One T cell receptor beta chain is described in this entry. Ten or more counts support this clonotype. The specificity of this receptor is unknown. The sample holds no much larger clone one base away, and base qualities are not on file. This entry is derived from a study of T cells in Graves' hyperthyroidism and ophthalmopathy (dated by TCRdb to the late 2010s). Describing the broader study: Peripheral blood was sampled at the time of initial diagnosis, prior to any treatment. To identify TCR V-J signatures that set the groups apart, the researchers used a discovery cohort of roughly 100 patients, made up of 40 to 45 with Graves' ophthalmopathy and 55 to 65 with stable Graves' hyperthyroidism. Prospective prediction of ophthalmopathy was tested in an independent validation cohort of 18 to 20 hyperthyroidism patients and some 17 patients who later progressed to ophthalmopathy. For training and testing, the 100 or so patients in the discovery cohort were randomly divided in a 7:3 ratio. The study also compared thyroid tissue and blood T-cell repertoires from a handful of Graves' hyperthyroidism patients. Following sampling, methimazole starting at 30 mg daily was given to hyperthyroidism patients, and high-dose intravenous methylprednisolone was given to ophthalmopathy patients. The paper reports TCR Vbeta CDR3 sequencing of approximately 130 peripheral blood samples: over 40 ophthalmopathy, roughly 80 hyperthyroidism and roughly 17 progressor patients. The study at large found these results: In validation, the model predicted progression to ophthalmopathy with approximately 70% sensitivity and 72% to 85% specificity, a median of 6.5 months before onset. No statistical method was used to set the sample size in advance, and investigators knew the group allocation. A model built on a 13 V-J signature distinguished ophthalmopathy from stable hyperthyroidism, reaching roughly 88% sensitivity and about 81% specificity in cross-validation and 80%/75% in testing. Blood samples also contained most of the expanded thyroid clonotypes (frequency above 0.001), which suggests that blood repertoires may reflect thyroid immune responses.

The TCR beta CDR3 regions were amplified from RNA transcripts. A first-round RT-PCR of the TCR CDR3 used the HTBI primer set with the Qiagen OneStep RT-PCR kit. Libraries were constructed in a second round of multiplex PCR, after which size selection and purification were performed. Paired-end sequencing of the libraries was performed with 100 bp reads on an Illumina HiSeq2000. Per the original workflow: SOAPnuke was used to process the raw data, with reads discarded if the reads contained adapters or uncalled bases, had a mean Phred below 15, or lacked an exact constant-primer or identifier match. High-quality paired reads were merged with COPE v1.2.5, and unique nucleotide sequences were defined as clonotypes. MiTCR v1.1 was used to align the clonotypes against IMGT TRBV, TRBD and TRBJ reference segments. The analysis was restricted to V-J combinations with a frequency above 0.0001, which together covered 99.2% of the repertoires. A TCS score was defined as the ratio of F50 (clonal expansion) to E x V (chaos), with BLOSUM62-based TCRdist applied between CDR3 peptides within each V-J. Welch's t-statistics and random forest reduced several hundred V-J features to 13, which were used in a naive Bayes classifier (R e1071). TCRdb handled the public reads itself, with Q25 trimming in fastp and clone calling in MiXCR, and kept productive beta chains. A single entry per CDR3 protein holds the most common genes and DNA from its merged rows. TCRdb assigned the V and J calls; the authors' analysis was not used. The sample table lists about 530,000 distinct CDR3 sequences, 15% to 20% of them with a count of one. 17% of the sample is taken by the ten largest.

Moderately to severely active disease, a Clinical Activity Score of at least 3, a NOSPECS grade of at least 4, and a duration under 3 months were present in ophthalmopathy patients. The study excluded patients with uncontrolled infections, other autoimmune diseases, pregnancy or lactation. Diagnoses relied on clinical symptoms, serum thyroxine and TRAb, thyroid ultrasound and orbital computed tomography. PBMCs were separated from roughly 10 ml of fresh peripheral blood using Ficoll-Paque density gradient centrifugation. Total RNA was extracted with Trizol reagent, and quality was checked on an Agilent 2100 Bioanalyzer. This receptor was taken from a woman younger than 35 with Graves' ophthalmopathy. The sample taken for sequencing was blood.

The CDR3 corresponds to CASSQGGQGSTEAFF. The bases are TGTGCCAGCAGCCAAGGGGGACAGGGGAGCACTGAAGCTTTCTTT. The sequence joins TRBV3-1 to TRBJ1-1; 10 bases in the middle match TRBD1. The germline V gene encodes CDR1 LGHDT and CDR2 YNNKEL (reference sequence). From cysteine to phenylalanine, the CDR3 is 15 amino acids long. Left in the record is the CDR3 DNA by itself, 45 bases read in frame from the first base. V is pruned by 1 base and J by 4 bases, leaving 3 bases of the junction without a gene match.